This entry lists 7 T cell receptor beta chains sequenced from one sample in a study of blood T cell repertoires in COVID-19. Assay used: immunoSEQ multiplex PCR; TCRdb lists only in-frame clones, some missing. This table holds roughly 280,000 clones, roughly 90% found once. Sequenced: peripheral blood. These receptors came from a man aged 30 to 45 with active or convalescent COVID-19.

The genes are TRBV13 and TRBJ1-3, with 9 bases identical to TRBD1. J gave up 4 bases and V 3 bases, and 13 bases lay outside the gene matches. The CDR3 totals 18 residues. CDR1 and CDR2 (germline): PRHDT, FYEKMQ (reference sequence). The CDR3 DNA is TGTGCCAGCAGCTTTTTTGGTTGGGACAGGGTACGCGGAAACACCATATATTTT. Protein: CASSFFGWDRVRGNTIYF.

This chain joins TRBV2 and TRBJ2-1; 10 positions agree with TRBD2. The germline V gene encodes CDR1 SNHLY and CDR2 FYNNEI. This CDR3 region has 13 residues. J gave up 7 bases and V 4 bases, and 1 base lay outside the gene matches. The chain's CDR3 is CASSGTSGNEQFF. Written as DNA, the CDR3 is TGTGCCAGCAGTGGGACTAGCGGAAATGAGCAGTTCTTC.

This chain joins TRBV3-1 (or the pseudogene TRBV3-2) and TRBJ1-4; TRBD1 is a possible D gene (6 bases). Germline CDR1 is LGHDT and CDR2 is YNNKEL (reference sequence). This CDR3 contains 16 residues. The V end lost 3 bases, the J end lost 0 bases, and 11 bases lay between the germline ends. The CDR3 is CASSQQGIATNEKLFF. In DNA, the CDR3 is TGTGCCAGCAGCCAGCAGGGGATTGCAACTAATGAAAAACTGTTTTTT.

The V and J genes are TRBV11-2 and TRBJ2-3; maybe TRBD2 (6 bases). The germline CDR1 and CDR2 sequences are SGHAT and FQNNGV. Trimming took off 1 base at V and 2 bases at J, with 13 bases between the two ends. The CDR3 spans 16 residues. This CDR3 is CASSLAFGGATDTQYF. The CDR3 DNA reads TGTGCCAGCAGCTTAGCTTTTGGAGGGGCCACAGATACGCAGTATTTT.

The chain recombines TRBV10-3 with TRBJ1-1; 8 nucleotides align to TRBD1. The CDR3 extends over 16 amino acids. Germline V gene data show CDR1 as ENHRY and CDR2 as SYGVKD. Germline trimming cut 0 bases from V and 3 bases from J; bases unmatched to any gene: 6. The CDR3 sequence is CAISESSGGLDTEAFF. CDR3 nucleotide sequence: TGTGCCATCAGTGAGTCTTCAGGGGGCTTGGACACTGAAGCTTTCTTT.

The V and J genes are TRBV6-1 and TRBJ1-3, with TRBD1 as a possible D gene (5 bases). Deletions cut 3 bases from V and 2 bases from J, with 8 bases between. The CDR3 extends over 14 amino acids. Germline assignment: CDR1 MNHNS and CDR2 SASEGT. The CDR3 DNA reads as TGTGCCAGCAGTGAGGGGGGACCTGGAAACACCATATATTTT. Translation gives CASSEGGPGNTIYF.

The chain has TRBV7-9 and TRBJ2-3; TRBD1 matches 10 bases. Germline V gene sequence: CDR1 SEHNR, CDR2 FQNEAQ (reference sequence). V lost 5 bases, J lost 2 bases, and 13 bases stayed unmatched. CDR3 length equals 18 residues. The CDR3 nucleotides read TGTGCCAGCAGCGCCTTTGCGCGGGACAGGGGACCCACAGATACGCAGTATTTT. It is translated as CASSAFARDRGPTDTQYF.